The 27 T cell receptor beta chains below were found in one sample sequenced in a study of blood T cells in healthy people across ages. It was with a sample-barcoded 5' primer and a J-beta primer mix that a second PCR of about 6 to 11 cycles was run. TCRdb called the 5' RACE reads again in MiXCR, with one record for every CDR3 protein. The sample includes about 510,000 distinct CDR3 sequences, around 27% seen only once; the top ten take 3.6%. These data were also filed under a second study, of T cells of mothers and their children.

Sequencing was done on a sample of blood. Source of these receptors: a boy aged 2-9 years in good health.

This sequence joins TRBV12-3 or TRBV12-4 and TRBJ2-3, with 12 positions matching TRBD2. Trimming took 5 bases from V and 2 from J; bases not matched to a gene: 11. The CDR3 consists of 18 residues. The CDR3 nucleotides are TGTGCCAGCAGTCAGCGACTAGCGGGGGCAAGGAACACAGATACGCAGTATTTT. It translates to CASSQRLAGARNTDTQYF.

The chain links TRBV12-3 or TRBV12-4 to TRBJ2-6, with a tentative D call TRBD2 (7 bases). This CDR3 has 19 amino acids. Trimming took off 5 bases at V and 0 bases at J, with 20 bases between the two ends. Here the CDR3 reads CASSAFRGGPSSGANVLTF. The CDR3 DNA reads TGTGCCAGCAGTGCCTTTAGGGGGGGCCCTAGCTCTGGGGCCAACGTCCTGACTTTC.

This clonotype has only a few counts. V is TRBV3-1 and J is TRBJ1-2; the D gene is possibly TRBD1 (5 bases). V was cut by 4 bases and J by 8 bases, with 17 bases left in between. The germline V gene encodes CDR1 LGHDT and CDR2 YNNKEL (reference sequence). The CDR3 is 14 amino acids. The CDR3 spells CASSPLGGGGGYTF. CDR3 nucleotide sequence: TGTGCCAGCAGCCCCCTGGGGGGAGGCGGAGGCTACACCTTC.

This chain connects TRBV7-6 to TRBJ2-5; TRBD2 agrees at 8 bases. CDR1 is SGHVS and CDR2 is FNYEAQ in the germline V gene. The CDR3 loop spans 18 amino acids. The V segment lost 0 bases and the J segment 2 bases; nucleotides outside the gene matches: 11. CDR3 amino acids: CASSLASGRGGLQETQYF. CDR3 coding DNA: TGTGCCAGCAGCTTAGCCTCGGGTCGGGGGGGCCTTCAAGAGACCCAGTACTTC. The full variable domain, completed using reference TRBV7-6 and TRBJ2-5, is GAGVSQSPRYKVTKRGQDVALRCDPISGHVSLYWYRQALGQGPEFLTYFNYEAQQDKSGLPNDRFSAERPEGSISTLTIQRTEQRDSAMYRCASSLASGRGGLQETQYFGPGTRLLVL.

The rearrangement uses TRBV12-3 or TRBV12-4 and TRBJ1-2; tentative D call: TRBD1 (5 bases). This CDR3 has 12 amino acids. V lost 6 bases to trimming and J lost 4 bases, with 9 bases between them. CDR3 coding DNA: TGTGCCAGCAGGCGGAGGGGCTATGGCTACACCTTC. Its translation is CASRRRGYGYTF.

The J gene is TRBJ2-3, the V gene TRBV9; maybe TRBD2 (5 bases). The CDR3 sequence is 17 residues long. Germline CDR1 reads SGDLS; CDR2 reads YYNGEE. Deletions cut 4 bases from V and 2 bases from J, with 20 bases between. CDR3 nucleotide sequence: TGTGCCAGCAGCCCCCTAAGGGAGCTAGCTCTCACAGATACGCAGTATTTT. Translation gives CASSPLRELALTDTQYF. Looking up the rest from reference TRBV9 and TRBJ2-3 gives the full variable domain: DSGVTQTPKHLITATGQRVTLRCSPRSGDLSVYWYQQSLDQGLQFLIQYYNGEERAKGNILERFSAQQFPDLHSELNLSSLELGDSALYFCASSPLRELALTDTQYFGPGTRLTVL.

This sequence joins TRBV4-1 and TRBJ2-1, with TRBD1 matching over 7 bases. The end of the DNA fits TRBJ2-7 better, so the J call may be wrong. The CDR3 sequence is 15 residues long. From germline, CDR1 is MGHRA and CDR2 YSYEKL. In DNA, the CDR3 is TGCGCCAGCAGCCAAGCAAAGGGGGCGACCTACGAGCAGTACTTC. Its protein product is CASSQAKGATYEQYF.

The chain joins TRBV5-1 to TRBJ2-5; weak D call: TRBD2 (5 bases). From germline, CDR1 is SGHRS and CDR2 YFSETQ. Trimming removed 3 bases from V and 5 bases from J, with 20 bases in between. The CDR3 runs 16 residues. Here the CDR3 reads CASSYLRSGYEETQYF. As DNA, the CDR3 is TGCGCCAGCAGCTACCTCCGATCGGGGTACGAGGAGACCCAGTACTTC.

There are a few counts of this clonotype. The chain recombines TRBV7-2 with TRBJ2-7, with D possibly TRBD1 on 6 matching bases. V shed 2 bases and J shed 6 bases, with 11 bases lying between them. The CDR3 loop spans 13 amino acids. Germline CDR1 and CDR2: SGHTA and FQGNSA. This CDR3 reads CASSLTGTREQYF. As DNA, the CDR3 is TGTGCCAGCAGCTTAACAGGGACCCGCGAGCAGTACTTC.

The J gene is TRBJ2-2, the V gene TRBV7-2, with D uncertain. CDR1 SGHTA and CDR2 FQGNSA come from the germline V gene. The CDR3 covers 15 residues. V was pared by 2 bases and J by 1 base, with 8 bases between. CDR3 region: CASSLSYGNTGELFF. CDR3 DNA sequence: TGTGCCAGCAGCTTATCATATGGGAACACCGGGGAGCTGTTTTTT.

CDR3 residues: CASSVASGTTWETQYF. The CDR3 bases are TGTGCCAGCAGCGTAGCTAGCGGGACAACCTGGGAGACCCAGTACTTC. This sequence joins TRBV9 and TRBJ2-5; TRBD2 agrees at 9 bases. This CDR3 has 16 amino acids. The junction had 8 bases not matched to a gene; V was cut back by 0 bases and J by 5 bases. Germline V CDR1 and CDR2: SGDLS, YYNGEE. Full variable domain (missing parts from reference TRBV9 and TRBJ2-5): DSGVTQTPKHLITATGQRVTLRCSPRSGDLSVYWYQQSLDQGLQFLIQYYNGEERAKGNILERFSAQQFPDLHSELNLSSLELGDSALYFCASSVASGTTWETQYFGPGTRLLVL.

J is TRBJ2-7 and V is TRBV27, with 9 bases that match TRBD2. The junction had 12 bases not matched to a gene; V was cut back by 8 bases and J by 4 bases. The length of the CDR3 is 15 residues. Germline values: CDR1 MNHEY, CDR2 SMNVEV (reference sequence). CDR3 in amino acids: CASAGGAGRSYEQYF. CDR3 DNA sequence: TGTGCCAGCGCGGGGGGGGCAGGGAGGTCGTACGAGCAGTACTTC.

The sample holds a few counts of this clonotype. The CDR3 DNA is TGTGCCAGCAGCCCGCCCCGCCTAGGGACAGGGTCTAACTATGGCTACACCTTC. Translated, it gives CASSPPRLGTGSNYGYTF. The rearrangement links TRBV7-9 to TRBJ1-2; 9 bases fit TRBD1. This CDR3 contains 18 residues. Trimming removed 5 bases from V and 0 bases from J; junction bases left unmatched: 13. Germline CDR1 SEHNR, CDR2 FQNEAQ (reference sequence).

This clonotype has only a few counts. The chain is built from TRBV6-5 and TRBJ2-2; D uncertain. There are 14 residues in the CDR3. V lost 2 bases to trimming and J lost 4 bases, with 8 bases between them. Germline V lookup: CDR1 MNHEY, CDR2 SVGAGI. The CDR3 DNA follows: TGTGCCAGCAGTTACAAACCCCTCACCGGGGAGCTGTTTTTT. This translates into CASSYKPLTGELFF.

The CDR3 sequence: CSAPKGNTEAFF. CDR3 nucleotide sequence: TGCAGTGCGCCCAAGGGGAACACTGAAGCTTTCTTT. The J gene is TRBJ1-1, the V gene TRBV20-1; D gene ambiguous. This CDR3 contains 12 residues. Germline V gene sequence: CDR1 DFQATT, CDR2 SNEGSKA (reference sequence). Trimming shortened V by 6 bases and J by 1 base, and 9 bases separated the two germline ends.

This sequence joins TRBV5-1 and TRBJ1-2, with D unclear. The CDR3 is 12 amino acids. V lost 4 bases and J lost 8, with 12 bases in between. In germline, CDR1 is SGHRS, CDR2 YFSETQ. The CDR3: CASSELQRGYTF. The CDR3 nucleotides read TGCGCCAGCAGCGAGCTACAGCGAGGCTACACCTTC.

This clonotype was seen a few times. This chain connects TRBV7-8 to TRBJ2-3, with a tentative D call TRBD1 (6 bases). This CDR3 spans 15 amino acids. V was cut by 3 bases and J by 6 bases, with 16 bases left in between. CDR1 is SGHVS and CDR2 is FQNEAQ in the germline V gene. The CDR3 DNA reads TGTGCCAGCAGCTTGGAGAGACTCCAGGGGGATACGCAGTATTTT. Translating it yields CASSLERLQGDTQYF.

This clonotype was recorded a few times. The chain employs TRBV29-1 and TRBJ2-5, with a tentative D call TRBD1 (6 bases). Germline loops: CDR1 SQVTM, CDR2 ANQGSEA. V shed 3 bases and J shed 5 bases, with 13 bases lying between them. The CDR3 is 13 residues long. The CDR3 sequence is CSVDFQGTETQYF. The CDR3 DNA is TGCAGCGTTGACTTCCAGGGGACCGAGACCCAGTACTTC.

This clonotype has just a few counts. The chain couples TRBV6-1 to TRBJ1-2; unclear D gene. Germline loops: CDR1 MNHNS, CDR2 SASEGT. There are 14 residues in the CDR3. The ends were cut back, 6 bases at V and 0 bases at J, with 11 bases in the middle. CDR3 residues: CASSPRGANYGYTF. The CDR3 coding sequence is TGTGCCAGCAGCCCGCGGGGAGCTAACTATGGCTACACCTTC.

The chain combines TRBV7-2 with TRBJ2-1; D possibly corresponds to TRBD1 (7 bases). The CDR3 loop spans 15 amino acids. Germline V gene data show CDR1 as SGHTA and CDR2 as FQGNSA. With 4 bases removed from V and 4 bases from J, the gap between germline ends came to 14 bases. CDR3 in amino acids: CASSSDRDLYNEQFF. The DNA of the CDR3 is TGTGCCAGCAGCTCAGACAGGGACTTATACAATGAGCAGTTCTTC.

This clonotype occurred many times. The chain uses TRBV7-2 and TRBJ2-2; perhaps TRBD2 as D (6 bases). Trimming took 1 base from V and 0 from J, leaving 6 bases between them. CDR1 and CDR2 from the germline V gene are SGHTA and FQGNSA. The CDR3 covers 15 residues. CDR3 region: CASSLGGANTGELFF. The CDR3, as DNA: TGTGCCAGCAGCTTAGGCGGGGCGAACACCGGGGAGCTGTTTTTT.

The rearrangement joins TRBV5-1 to TRBJ2-5; no definite D call. The germline gives CDR1 SGHRS, CDR2 YFSETQ. The CDR3 has 12 amino acids. Trimming shortened V by 10 bases and J by 3 bases, and 13 bases separated the two germline ends. The CDR3 is CASRRNEETQYF. The CDR3 nucleotides read TGCGCCTCCAGGCGGAACGAAGAGACCCAGTACTTC.

V and J are TRBV6-2 or TRBV6-3 and TRBJ1-5; no definite D call. Per the germline V gene, CDR1 is MNHEY and CDR2 is SVGEGT. Between the trimmed V and J ends, which lost 2 bases and 2 bases, there was a span of 10 bases. The CDR3 runs 15 residues. The CDR3 nucleotides read TGTGCCAGCAGTTACGCCTTCAGTCGCAATCAGCCCCAGCATTTT. Translating it yields CASSYAFSRNQPQHF.

The J gene is TRBJ2-7, the V gene TRBV7-2; 7 nucleotides line up with TRBD2. CDR1 and CDR2 from the germline V gene are SGHTA and FQGNSA. V gave up 4 bases and J gave up 4 bases; unmatched junction bases: 10. The CDR3 contains 15 residues. DNA for the CDR3: TGTGCCAGCAGCTCCCCATCTAGCGGATATTACGAGCAGTACTTC. Its translation is CASSSPSSGYYEQYF. The variable domain in full, with the rest retrieved from reference TRBV7-2 and TRBJ2-7, is GAGVSQSPSNKVTEKGKDVELRCDPISGHTALYWYRQSLGQGLEFLIYFQGNSAPDKSGLPSDRFSAERTGGSVSTLTIQRTQQEDSAVYLCASSSPSSGYYEQYFGPGTRLTVT.

Only a few counts were recorded for this clonotype. J is TRBJ1-6 and V is TRBV27; D gene ambiguous. The V and J ends lost 3 bases and 15 bases respectively, with 9 bases between them. CDR1 MNHEY and CDR2 SMNVEV come from the germline V gene (reference sequence). This CDR3 comprises 11 residues. The DNA for the CDR3 is TGTGCCAGCAGTTTTTGGGTGCGCCTCCACTTT. As protein: CASSFWVRLHF.

The chain employs TRBV12-3 or TRBV12-4 and TRBJ1-1; D may be TRBD1 (6 bases). The CDR3 has 14 amino acids. V lost 8 bases and J 0 bases, leaving 13 bases between the germline ends. The CDR3: CASLRGGLNTEAFF. The CDR3 DNA sequence: TGTGCCAGCCTCAGGGGAGGACTGAACACTGAAGCTTTCTTT.

This chain joins TRBV5-1 and TRBJ1-2, with D perhaps TRBD1 (6 bases). V was cut by 6 bases and J by 3 bases, with 12 bases left in between. This CDR3 region has 13 residues. Per the germline V gene, CDR1 is SGHRS and CDR2 is YFSETQ. DNA of the CDR3: TGCGCCAGCACCCCACAGGGAGACTATGGCTACACCTTC. Encoded protein: CASTPQGDYGYTF.